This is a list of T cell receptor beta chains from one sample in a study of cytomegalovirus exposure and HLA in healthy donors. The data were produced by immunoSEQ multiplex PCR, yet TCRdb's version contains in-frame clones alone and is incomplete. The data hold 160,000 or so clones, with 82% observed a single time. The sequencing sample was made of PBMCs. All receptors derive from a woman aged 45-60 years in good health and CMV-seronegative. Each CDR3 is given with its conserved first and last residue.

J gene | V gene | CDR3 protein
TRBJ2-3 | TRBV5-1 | CASSFSGRAADTQYF
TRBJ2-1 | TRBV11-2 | CASSASGTKAYNEQFF
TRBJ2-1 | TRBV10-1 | CASSESWTAPYNEQFF
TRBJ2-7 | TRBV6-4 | CASSARTSGGSSYEQYF
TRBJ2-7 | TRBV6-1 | CASSEAGQGRGEQYF
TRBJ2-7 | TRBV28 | CASRFRDYLSYEQYF
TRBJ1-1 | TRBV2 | CASTGTGDFRNTEAFF
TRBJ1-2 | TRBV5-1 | CASSARGSYGYTF
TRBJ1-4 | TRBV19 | CASSTSLAGETNEKLFF
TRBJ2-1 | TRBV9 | CASSVLAGGWNEQFF
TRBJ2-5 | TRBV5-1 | CASSPGLAGVLQETQYF
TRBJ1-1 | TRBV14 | CASSQPGQGYTEAFF
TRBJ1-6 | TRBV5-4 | CASSLDRGRYNSPLHF
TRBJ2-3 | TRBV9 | CASSAEMTSGSADTQYF
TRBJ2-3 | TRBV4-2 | CASSLASGRVADTQYF
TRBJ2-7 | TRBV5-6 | CASSLLRSTYEQYF
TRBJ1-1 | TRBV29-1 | CSVDNRREAFF
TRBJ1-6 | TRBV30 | CAWSGQAYPHF
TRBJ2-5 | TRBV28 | CASSTDSIQETQYF
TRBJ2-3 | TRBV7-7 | CASSFRDTDTQYF
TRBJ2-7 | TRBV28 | CASSSLISFYEQYF
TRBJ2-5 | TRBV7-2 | CASSRSGTGGNRPQETQYF
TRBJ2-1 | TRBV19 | CASSRETGGAVVGAASYNEQFF
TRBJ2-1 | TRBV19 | CAASETGGSYEQFF
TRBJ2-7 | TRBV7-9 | CASSLGFSVFEQYF
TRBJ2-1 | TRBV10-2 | CASSGGLTPPEQFF
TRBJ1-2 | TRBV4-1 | CASRSPSRGRNYGYTF
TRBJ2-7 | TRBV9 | CASSVESGSSYEQYF
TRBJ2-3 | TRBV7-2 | CASTLLGGYKDTQYF
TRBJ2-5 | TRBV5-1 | CASSPRTSGQETQYF
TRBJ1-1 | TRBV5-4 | CASSAVHTRNTEAFF
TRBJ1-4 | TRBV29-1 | CSVTLTTGLEKLFF
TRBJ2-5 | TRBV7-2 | CASKRDRVGQETQYF
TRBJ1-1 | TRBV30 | CAWSRGSNTEAFF
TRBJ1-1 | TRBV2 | CASSSREKDTEAFF
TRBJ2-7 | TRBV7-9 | CASSHSYEQYF
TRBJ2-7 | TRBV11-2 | CASSWGQTYEQYF
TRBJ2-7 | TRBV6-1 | CASDFSSAYSYEQYF
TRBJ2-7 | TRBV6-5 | CASRPRTDYEQYF
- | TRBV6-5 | CASADYTFYEQYF
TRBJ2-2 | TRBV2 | CASRDRAGELFF
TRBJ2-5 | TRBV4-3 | CASSQGSSGGVQETQYF
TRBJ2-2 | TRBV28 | CASSLYVGELFF